The rows below give T cell receptor beta chains drawn from one sample of a study of blood T cell repertoires in COVID-19. The method was immunoSEQ multiplex PCR; TCRdb's version includes in-frame clones alone and lacks a portion of them. The data hold roughly 250,000 clones, with roughly 80% observed a single time. Input material: peripheral blood. The receptors originated from a woman at least 80 years old with acute or convalescent COVID-19. Each CDR3 is given with its conserved first and last residue. A D gene is named only where the DNA matches it firmly. The size field is filled for only some rows; it gives once, few, many or a size class.

>-|TRBJ1-4|-|TRBV14
CASSQDRGLTNEKLFF
TGTGCCAGCAGCCAAGATCGGGGACTGACTAATGAAAAACTGTTTTTT
>TRBD2|TRBJ2-7|few|TRBV3-1/TRBV3-2
CASSPSGGAGEQYF
TGTGCCAGCAGCCCGAGCGGGGGGGCCGGCGAGCAGTACTTC
>-|TRBJ1-4|-|TRBV19
CASSMQGWTNEKLFF
TGTGCCAGTAGTATGCAGGGTTGGACTAATGAAAAACTGTTTTTT
>-|TRBJ2-2|-|TRBV9
CASSRTANTGELFF
TGTGCCAGCAGCAGGACAGCGAACACCGGGGAGCTGTTTTTT
>-|TRBJ2-7|-|TRBV5-4
CASSLGRNSYEQYF
TGTGCCAGCAGCTTGGGGCGGAACTCCTACGAGCAGTACTTC
>TRBD1|TRBJ1-5|-|TRBV27
CASSPTGYSNQPQHF
TGTGCCAGCAGTCCGACAGGGTATAGCAATCAGCCCCAGCATTTT
>TRBD1|TRBJ1-1|-|TRBV6-5
CASSYKRQGADTEAFF
TGTGCCAGCAGTTATAAGCGACAGGGGGCGGACACTGAAGCTTTCTTT
>TRBD2|TRBJ2-7|-|TRBV2
CASSDSGGVYEQYF
TGTGCCAGCAGTGATAGCGGGGGCGTCTACGAGCAGTACTTC
>-|TRBJ1-1|-|TRBV10-2
CASKPGRAGTEAFF
TGCGCCAGCAAACCTGGGAGGGCGGGGACTGAAGCTTTCTTT
>TRBD2|TRBJ2-1|-|TRBV19
CASSQLAAYNEQFF
TGTGCCAGTAGTCAACTAGCGGCCTACAATGAGCAGTTCTTC